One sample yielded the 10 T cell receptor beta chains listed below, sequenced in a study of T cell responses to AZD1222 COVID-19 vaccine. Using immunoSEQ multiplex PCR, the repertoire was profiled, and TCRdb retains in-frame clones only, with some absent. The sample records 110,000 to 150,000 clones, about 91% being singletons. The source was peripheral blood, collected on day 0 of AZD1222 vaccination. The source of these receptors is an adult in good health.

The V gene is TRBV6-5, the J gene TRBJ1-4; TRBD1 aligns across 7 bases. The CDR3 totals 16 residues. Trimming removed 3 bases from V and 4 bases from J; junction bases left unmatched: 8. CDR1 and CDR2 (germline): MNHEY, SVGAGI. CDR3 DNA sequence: TGTGCCAGCAGTTATACCTCGGGGACAGTTAATGAAAAACTGTTTTTT. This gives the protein CASSYTSGTVNEKLFF.

The CDR3 spells CASSFDRASATNEKLFF. In nucleotides, the CDR3 is TGTGCCAGCAGCTTCGACAGGGCCTCAGCAACTAATGAAAAACTGTTTTTT. The V and J genes are TRBV7-2 and TRBJ1-4, with 7 bases identical to TRBD1. The CDR3 is 17 amino acids. CDR1 SGHTA and CDR2 FQGNSA come from the germline V gene. With V trimmed by 3 bases and J by 0 bases, 7 bases remained unmatched.

CDR3 in DNA: TGTGCCACCAGCAACCCACCGGGGTACAATGAGCAGTTCTTC. Translation: CATSNPPGYNEQFF. V and J are TRBV15 and TRBJ2-1; D might be TRBD2 (5 bases). The CDR3 length is 14 residues. The germline CDR1 and CDR2 sequences are LNHNV and YYDKDF (reference sequence). The ends were cut back, 4 bases at V and 4 bases at J, with 11 bases in the middle.

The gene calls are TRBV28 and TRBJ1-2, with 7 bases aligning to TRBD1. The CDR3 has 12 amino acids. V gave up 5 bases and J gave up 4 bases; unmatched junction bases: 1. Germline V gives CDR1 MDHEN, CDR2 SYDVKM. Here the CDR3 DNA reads TGTGCCAGCAGTCGGGACAGCTATGGCTACACCTTC. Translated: CASSRDSYGYTF.

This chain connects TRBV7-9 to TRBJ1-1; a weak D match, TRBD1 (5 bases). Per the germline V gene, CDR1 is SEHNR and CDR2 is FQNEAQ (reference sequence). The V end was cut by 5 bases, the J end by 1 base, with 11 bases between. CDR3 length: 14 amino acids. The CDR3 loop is CASSPGGSNTEAFF. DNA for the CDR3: TGTGCCAGCAGCCCCGGGGGGTCGAACACTGAAGCTTTCTTT. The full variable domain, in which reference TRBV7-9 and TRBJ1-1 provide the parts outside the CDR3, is DTGVSQNPRHKITKRGQNVTFRCDPISEHNRLYWYRQTLGQGPEFLTYFQNEAQLEKSRLLSDRFSAERPKGSFSTLEIQRTEQGDSAMYLCASSPGGSNTEAFFGQGTRLTVV.

The CDR3 region is CASMQTVVGEKLFF. The CDR3 DNA sequence: TGTGCCAGCATGCAGACAGTAGTGGGTGAAAAACTGTTTTTT. The chain employs TRBV2 and TRBJ1-4; a weak D match, TRBD1 (5 bases). The V gene lost 7 bases and the J gene lost 7 bases, with 16 bases spanning the gap. CDR3 length: 14 residues. The germline gives CDR1 SNHLY, CDR2 FYNNEI. Drawing the rest from reference TRBV2 and TRBJ1-4, the complete variable domain is EPEVTQTPSHQVTQMGQEVILRCVPISNHLYFYWYRQILGQKVEFLVSFYNNEISEKSEIFDDQFSVERPDGSNFTLKIRSTKLEDSAMYFCASMQTVVGEKLFFGSGTQLSVL.

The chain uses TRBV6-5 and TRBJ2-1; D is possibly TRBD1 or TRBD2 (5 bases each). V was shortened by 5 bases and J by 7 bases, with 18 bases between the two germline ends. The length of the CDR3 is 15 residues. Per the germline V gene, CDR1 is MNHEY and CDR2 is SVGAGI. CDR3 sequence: CASSIGETEGNEQFF. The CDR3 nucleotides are TGTGCCAGCAGTATTGGAGAGACAGAGGGGAATGAGCAGTTCTTC.

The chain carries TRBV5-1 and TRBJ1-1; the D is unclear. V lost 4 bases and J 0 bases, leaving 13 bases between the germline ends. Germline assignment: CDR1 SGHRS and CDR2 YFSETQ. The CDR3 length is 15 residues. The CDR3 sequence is CASSSRGVMNTEAFF. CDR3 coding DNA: TGCGCCAGCAGCAGCCGGGGAGTTATGAACACTGAAGCTTTCTTT.

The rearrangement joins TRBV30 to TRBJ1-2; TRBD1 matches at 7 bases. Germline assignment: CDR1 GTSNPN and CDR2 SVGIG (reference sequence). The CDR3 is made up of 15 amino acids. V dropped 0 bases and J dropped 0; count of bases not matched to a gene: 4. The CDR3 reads CAWSVQGWANYGYTF. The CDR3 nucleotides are TGTGCCTGGAGTGTACAGGGGTGGGCTAACTATGGCTACACCTTC.

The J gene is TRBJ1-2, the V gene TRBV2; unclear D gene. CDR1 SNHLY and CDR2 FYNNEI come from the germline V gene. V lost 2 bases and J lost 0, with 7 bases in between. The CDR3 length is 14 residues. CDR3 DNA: TGTGCCAGCAGTGAAAGTGAAGCTAACTATGGCTACACCTTC. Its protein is CASSESEANYGYTF.